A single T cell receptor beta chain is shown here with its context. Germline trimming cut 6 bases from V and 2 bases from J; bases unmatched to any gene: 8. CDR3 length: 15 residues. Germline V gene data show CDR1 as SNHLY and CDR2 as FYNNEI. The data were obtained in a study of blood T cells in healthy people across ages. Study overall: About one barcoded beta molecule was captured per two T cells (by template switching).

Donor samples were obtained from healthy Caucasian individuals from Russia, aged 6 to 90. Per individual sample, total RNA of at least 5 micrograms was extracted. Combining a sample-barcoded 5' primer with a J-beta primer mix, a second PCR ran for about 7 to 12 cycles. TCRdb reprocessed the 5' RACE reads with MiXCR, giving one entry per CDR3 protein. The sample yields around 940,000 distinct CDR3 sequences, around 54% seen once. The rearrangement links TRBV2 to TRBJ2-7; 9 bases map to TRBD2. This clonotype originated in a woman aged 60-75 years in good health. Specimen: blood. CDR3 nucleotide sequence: TGTGCCAGCAGCCCGTTTGCGGGAGGGGCCTACGAGCAGTACTTC. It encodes CASSPFAGGAYEQYF.